This TCR beta chain was found in a study of control samples from healthy donors and cancer patients. This CDR3 region has 15 residues. With V trimmed by 4 bases and J by 9 bases, 9 bases remained unmatched. Germline CDR1 reads SGHDN; CDR2 reads FVKESK. Profiling relied on immunoSEQ multiplex PCR, and the TCRdb table lists in-frame clones only, not all of them. The table lists just over 150,000 clones, over 85% of them singletons. This clonotype was sampled from a woman aged 40 to 50 in good health. The rearrangement joins TRBV14 to TRBJ1-6; the match to TRBD1 covers 7 bases. The sequenced sample consisted of blood. The CDR3 nucleotides read TGTGCCAGCAGCCTAGCTACAGGGGTCCTTTCACCCCTCCACTTT. This translates into CASSLATGVLSPLHF.